The 6 T cell receptor beta chains presented below share a single source sample, sequenced in a study of shared T cell receptors in the human thymus. Sequenced by immunoSEQ multiplex PCR; TCRdb stores in-frame clones only, minus some. The data contain 450,000 to 650,000 clones, about four fifths of them seen just once; the ten biggest clones take up about 0.014%. These data are also associated with another study on human thymus T cells.

Sequenced material: thymocytes. The source of these receptors is a boy under two years old with a congenital heart defect.

The rearrangement links TRBV10-2 to TRBJ2-2, with 9 bases matching TRBD2. Germline V gene sequence: CDR1 WSHSY, CDR2 SAAADI. This CDR3 comprises 20 residues. Unmatched junction bases numbered 14, after V lost 2 bases and J lost 1 base. The CDR3 DNA follows: TGCGCCAGCAGTGAGCGCCGGATTAGCGGGAGAAGGTGGAACACCGGGGAGCTGTTTTTT. Protein: CASSERRISGRRWNTGELFF.

The rearrangement uses TRBV27 and TRBJ1-2; 8 bases fit TRBD1. This CDR3 is 13 amino acids long. V was pared by 3 bases and J by 4 bases, with 1 base of the junction left unmatched. The germline V gene encodes CDR1 MNHEY and CDR2 SMNVEV (reference sequence). CDR3 bases: TGTGCCAGCAGTTTGACAGGGGCCTATGGCTACACCTTC. As protein: CASSLTGAYGYTF.

V usage is TRBV10-2 and J usage is TRBJ2-7; 13 bases match TRBD2. V shed 5 bases, J shed 3 bases, and the junction held 7 bases outside the gene matches. In germline, CDR1 is WSHSY, CDR2 SAAADI. CDR3 length: 16 residues. The CDR3 reads CASSPGLAGIRYEQYF. CDR3 sequence (DNA): TGCGCCAGCAGTCCGGGACTAGCGGGAATCCGCTACGAGCAGTACTTC.

CDR3 DNA: TGTGCCAGCAGCTTAGGGGGCCGCCTCGTTAACACTGAAGCTTTCTTT. Translating it yields CASSLGGRLVNTEAFF. The chain has TRBV7-3 and TRBJ1-1, with a possible D match to TRBD1 (6 bases). The CDR3 sequence is 16 residues long. Trimming removed 2 bases at V and 2 bases at J, with 15 bases between. CDR1 and CDR2 (germline): SGHTA, FQGTGA.

This chain connects TRBV4-2 to TRBJ2-1, with 9 bases fitting TRBD2. V gave up 0 bases and J gave up 2 bases; unmatched junction bases: 8. This CDR3 is 18 amino acids long. CDR1 LGHNA and CDR2 YNFKEQ come from the germline V gene. The CDR3 nucleotides read TGTGCCAGCAGCCAAGATAATAGCGGGGGACGGACCTACAATGAGCAGTTCTTC. It translates to CASSQDNSGGRTYNEQFF.

The chain carries TRBV7-2 and TRBJ2-1; 10 nucleotides agree with TRBD2. Per the germline V gene, CDR1 is SGHTA and CDR2 is FQGNSA. The CDR3 is 12 amino acids. J was trimmed by 10 bases and V by 3 bases; bases with no gene match: 0. CDR3 nucleotide sequence: TGTGCCAGCAGCTTTAGCGGGGGGGAGCAGTTCTTC. Its protein is CASSFSGGEQFF.